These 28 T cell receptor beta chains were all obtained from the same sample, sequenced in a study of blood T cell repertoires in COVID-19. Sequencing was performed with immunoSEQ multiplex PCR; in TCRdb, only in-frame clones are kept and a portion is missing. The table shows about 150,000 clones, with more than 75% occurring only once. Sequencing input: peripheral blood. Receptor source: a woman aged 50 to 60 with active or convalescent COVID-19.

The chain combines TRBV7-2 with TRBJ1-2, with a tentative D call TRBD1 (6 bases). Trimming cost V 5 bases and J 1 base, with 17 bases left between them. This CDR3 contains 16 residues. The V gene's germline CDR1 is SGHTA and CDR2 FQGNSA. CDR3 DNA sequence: TGTGCCAGCAGCGGAGCATTACAGGGATTTAACTATGGCTACACCTTC. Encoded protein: CASSGALQGFNYGYTF.

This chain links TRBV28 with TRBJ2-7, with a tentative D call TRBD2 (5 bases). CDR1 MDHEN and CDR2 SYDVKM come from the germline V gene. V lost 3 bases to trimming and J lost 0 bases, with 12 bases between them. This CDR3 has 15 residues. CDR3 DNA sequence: TGTGCCAGCAGTTTTCCAGCGGTGAGCTCCTACGAGCAGTACTTC. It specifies CASSFPAVSSYEQYF.

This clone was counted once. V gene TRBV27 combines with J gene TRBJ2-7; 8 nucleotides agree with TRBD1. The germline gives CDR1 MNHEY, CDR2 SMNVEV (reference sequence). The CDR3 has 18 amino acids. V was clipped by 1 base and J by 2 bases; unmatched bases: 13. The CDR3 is CASSLYLNQGARAYEQYF. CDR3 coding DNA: TGTGCCAGCAGTTTATATTTAAATCAGGGGGCGCGGGCCTACGAGCAGTACTTC.

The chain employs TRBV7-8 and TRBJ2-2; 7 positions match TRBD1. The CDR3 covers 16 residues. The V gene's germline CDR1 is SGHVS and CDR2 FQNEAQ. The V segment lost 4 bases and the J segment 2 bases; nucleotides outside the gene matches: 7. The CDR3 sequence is CASSYPGQTNTGELFF. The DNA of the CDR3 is TGTGCCAGCAGCTACCCGGGACAGACCAACACCGGGGAGCTGTTTTTT.

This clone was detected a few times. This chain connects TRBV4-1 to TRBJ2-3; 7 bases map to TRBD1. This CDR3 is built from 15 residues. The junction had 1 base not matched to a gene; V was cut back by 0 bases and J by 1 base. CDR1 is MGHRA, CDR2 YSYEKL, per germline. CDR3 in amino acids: CASSQEGQRTDTQYF. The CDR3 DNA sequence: TGCGCCAGCAGCCAAGAGGGACAGCGCACAGATACGCAGTATTTT.

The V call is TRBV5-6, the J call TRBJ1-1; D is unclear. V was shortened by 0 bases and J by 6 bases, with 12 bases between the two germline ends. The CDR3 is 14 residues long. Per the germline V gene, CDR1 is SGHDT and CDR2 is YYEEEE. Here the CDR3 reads CASSLGGSPSEAFF. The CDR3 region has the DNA TGTGCCAGCAGCTTGGGTGGGAGCCCCTCTGAAGCTTTCTTT. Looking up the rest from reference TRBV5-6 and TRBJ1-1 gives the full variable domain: DAGVTQSPTHLIKTRGQQVTLRCSPKSGHDTVSWYQQALGQGPQFIFQYYEEEERQRGNFPDRFSGHQFPNYSSELNVNALLLGDSALYLCASSLGGSPSEAFFGQGTRLTVV.

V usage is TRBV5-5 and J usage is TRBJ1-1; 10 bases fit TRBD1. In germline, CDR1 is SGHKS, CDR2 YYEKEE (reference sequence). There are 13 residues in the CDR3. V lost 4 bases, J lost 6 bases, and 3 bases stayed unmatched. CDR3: CASSPDRGAEAFF. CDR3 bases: TGTGCCAGCAGCCCGGACAGGGGGGCTGAAGCTTTCTTT.

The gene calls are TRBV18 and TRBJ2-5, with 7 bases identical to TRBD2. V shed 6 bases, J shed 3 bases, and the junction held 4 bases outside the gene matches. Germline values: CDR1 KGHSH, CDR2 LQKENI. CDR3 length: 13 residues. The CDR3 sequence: CASSRTREETQYF. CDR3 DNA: TGTGCCAGCTCCCGGACTAGAGAAGAGACCCAGTACTTC.

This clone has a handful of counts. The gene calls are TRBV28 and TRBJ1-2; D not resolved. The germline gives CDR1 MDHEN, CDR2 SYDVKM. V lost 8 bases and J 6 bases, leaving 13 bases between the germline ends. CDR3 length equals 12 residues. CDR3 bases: TGTGCCAGCTTTATTTCGGTGGATGGCTACACCTTC. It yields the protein CASFISVDGYTF.

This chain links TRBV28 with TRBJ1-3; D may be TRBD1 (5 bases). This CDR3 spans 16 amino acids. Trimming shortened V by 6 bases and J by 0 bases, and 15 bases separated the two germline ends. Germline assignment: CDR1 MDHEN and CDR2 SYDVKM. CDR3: CASSPDSTYSGNTIYF. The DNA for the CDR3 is TGTGCCAGCAGCCCCGACAGTACTTACTCTGGAAACACCATATATTTT.

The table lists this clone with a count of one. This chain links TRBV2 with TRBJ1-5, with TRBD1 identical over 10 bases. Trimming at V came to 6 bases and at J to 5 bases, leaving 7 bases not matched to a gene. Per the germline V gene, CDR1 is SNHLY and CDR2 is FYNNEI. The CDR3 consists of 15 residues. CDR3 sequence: CASRAGTGVDQPQHF. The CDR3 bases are TGTGCCAGCAGGGCCGGGACAGGGGTGGATCAGCCCCAGCATTTT.

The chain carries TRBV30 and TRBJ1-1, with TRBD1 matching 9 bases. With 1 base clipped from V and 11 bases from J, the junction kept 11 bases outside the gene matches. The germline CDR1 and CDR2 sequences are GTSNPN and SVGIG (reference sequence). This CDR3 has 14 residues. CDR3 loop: CAWSGRDRDNGAFF. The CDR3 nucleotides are TGTGCCTGGAGTGGACGGGACAGGGACAATGGGGCTTTCTTT.

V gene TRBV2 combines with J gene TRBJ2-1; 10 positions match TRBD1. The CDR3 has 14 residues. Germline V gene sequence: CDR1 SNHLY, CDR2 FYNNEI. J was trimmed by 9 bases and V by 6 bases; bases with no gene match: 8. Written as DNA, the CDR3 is TGTGCCAGCAGGCCGGGACAGGGGTCCAGTGAGCAGTTCTTC. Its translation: CASRPGQGSSEQFF.

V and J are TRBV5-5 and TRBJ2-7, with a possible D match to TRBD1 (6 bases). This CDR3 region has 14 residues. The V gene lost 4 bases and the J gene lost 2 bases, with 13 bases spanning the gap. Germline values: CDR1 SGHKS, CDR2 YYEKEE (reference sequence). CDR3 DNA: TGTGCCAGCAGCCCTTTGACAGGAACCTACGAGCAGTACTTC. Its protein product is CASSPLTGTYEQYF.

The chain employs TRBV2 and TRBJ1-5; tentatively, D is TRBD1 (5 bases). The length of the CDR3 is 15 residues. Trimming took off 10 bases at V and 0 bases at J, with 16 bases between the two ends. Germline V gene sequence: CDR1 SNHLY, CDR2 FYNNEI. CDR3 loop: CATSTALYSNQPQHF. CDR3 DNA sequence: TGTGCCACCTCGACAGCCCTGTATAGCAATCAGCCCCAGCATTTT.

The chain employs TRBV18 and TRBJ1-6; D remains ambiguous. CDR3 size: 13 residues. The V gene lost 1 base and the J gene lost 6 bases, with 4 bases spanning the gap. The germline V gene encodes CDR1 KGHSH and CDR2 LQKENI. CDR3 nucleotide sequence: TGTGCCAGCTCACCACTCGGTAATTCACCCCTCCACTTT. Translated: CASSPLGNSPLHF. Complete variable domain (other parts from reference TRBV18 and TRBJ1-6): NAGVMQNPRHLVRRRGQEARLRCSPMKGHSHVYWYRQLPEEGLKFMVYLQKENIIDESGMPKERFSAEFPKEGPSILRIQQVVRGDSAAYFCASSPLGNSPLHFGNGTRLTVT.

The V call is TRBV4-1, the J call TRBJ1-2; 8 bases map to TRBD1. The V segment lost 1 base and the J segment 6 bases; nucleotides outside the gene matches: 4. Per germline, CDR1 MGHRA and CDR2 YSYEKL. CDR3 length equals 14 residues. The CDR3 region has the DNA TGCGCCAGCAGCCAAGTTCCGGACAGGGATGGCTACACCTTC. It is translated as CASSQVPDRDGYTF.

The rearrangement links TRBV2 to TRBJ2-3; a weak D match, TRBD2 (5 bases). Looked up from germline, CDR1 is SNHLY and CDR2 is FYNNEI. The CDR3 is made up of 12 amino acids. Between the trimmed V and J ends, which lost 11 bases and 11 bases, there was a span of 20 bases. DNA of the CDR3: TGTGCCGGAACTCGGGTAGCGTTTAAGCAGTATTTT. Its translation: CAGTRVAFKQYF.

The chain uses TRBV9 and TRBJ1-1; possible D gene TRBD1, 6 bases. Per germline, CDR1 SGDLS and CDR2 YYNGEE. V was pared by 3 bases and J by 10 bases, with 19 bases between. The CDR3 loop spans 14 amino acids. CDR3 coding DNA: TGTGCCAGCAGCGCGCAGACAGGAGATAAGTCAGCTTTCTTT. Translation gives CASSAQTGDKSAFF.

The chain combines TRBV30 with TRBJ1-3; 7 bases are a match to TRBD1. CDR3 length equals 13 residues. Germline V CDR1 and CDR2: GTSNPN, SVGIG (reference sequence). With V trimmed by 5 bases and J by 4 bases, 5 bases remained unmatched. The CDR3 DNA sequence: TGTGCCTGGCAGACAGGGAGGGGAAACACCATATATTTT. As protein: CAWQTGRGNTIYF.

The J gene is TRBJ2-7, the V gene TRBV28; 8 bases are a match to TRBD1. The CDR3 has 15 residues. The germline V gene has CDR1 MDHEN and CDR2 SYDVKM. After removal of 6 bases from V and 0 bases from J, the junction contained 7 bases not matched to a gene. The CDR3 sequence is CASRAGTGVSYEQYF. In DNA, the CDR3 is TGTGCCAGCAGGGCCGGGACAGGTGTCTCCTACGAGCAGTACTTC.

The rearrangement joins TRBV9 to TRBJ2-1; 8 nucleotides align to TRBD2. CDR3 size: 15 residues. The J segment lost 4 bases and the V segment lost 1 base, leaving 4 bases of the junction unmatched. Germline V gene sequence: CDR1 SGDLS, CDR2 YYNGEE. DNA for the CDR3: TGTGCCAGCAGCGTACCCGGGGGGGCTTACAATGAGCAGTTCTTC. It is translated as CASSVPGGAYNEQFF.

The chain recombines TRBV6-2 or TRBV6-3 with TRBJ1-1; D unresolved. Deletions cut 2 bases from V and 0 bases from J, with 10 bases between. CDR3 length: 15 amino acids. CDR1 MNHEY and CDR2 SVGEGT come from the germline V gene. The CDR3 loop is CASSYLVRMNTEAFF. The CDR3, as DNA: TGTGCCAGCAGTTACCTGGTCAGGATGAACACTGAAGCTTTCTTT.

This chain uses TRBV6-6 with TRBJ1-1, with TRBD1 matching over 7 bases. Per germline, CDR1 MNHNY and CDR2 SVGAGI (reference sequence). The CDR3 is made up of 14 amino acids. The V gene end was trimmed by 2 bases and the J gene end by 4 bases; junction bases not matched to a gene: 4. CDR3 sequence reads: CASSYGTVGTEAFF. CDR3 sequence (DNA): TGTGCCAGCAGTTACGGGACAGTCGGCACTGAAGCTTTCTTT.

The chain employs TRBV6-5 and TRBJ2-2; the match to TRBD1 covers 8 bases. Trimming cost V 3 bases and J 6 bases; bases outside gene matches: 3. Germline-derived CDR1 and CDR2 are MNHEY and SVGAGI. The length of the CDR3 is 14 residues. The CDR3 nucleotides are TGTGCCAGCAGTTATGGGACAGGATCCGGGGAGCTGTTTTTT. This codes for CASSYGTGSGELFF.

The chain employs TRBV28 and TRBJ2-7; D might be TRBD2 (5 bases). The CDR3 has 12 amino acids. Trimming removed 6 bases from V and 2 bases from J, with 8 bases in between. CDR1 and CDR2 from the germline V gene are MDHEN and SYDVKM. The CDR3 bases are TGTGCCAGCAGCTCCGGGGCCTACGAGCAGTACTTC. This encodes CASSSGAYEQYF.

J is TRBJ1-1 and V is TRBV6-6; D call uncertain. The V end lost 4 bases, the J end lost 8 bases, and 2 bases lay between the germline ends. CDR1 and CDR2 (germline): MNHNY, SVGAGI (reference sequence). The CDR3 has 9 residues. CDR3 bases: TGTGCCAGCAGTTCGGAAGCTTTCTTT. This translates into CASSSEAFF.

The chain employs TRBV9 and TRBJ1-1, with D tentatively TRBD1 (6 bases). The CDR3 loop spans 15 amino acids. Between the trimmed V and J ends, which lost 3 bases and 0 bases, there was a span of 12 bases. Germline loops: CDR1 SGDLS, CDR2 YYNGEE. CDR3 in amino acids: CASSAWGQVNTEAFF. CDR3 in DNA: TGTGCCAGCAGCGCATGGGGGCAGGTGAACACTGAAGCTTTCTTT.